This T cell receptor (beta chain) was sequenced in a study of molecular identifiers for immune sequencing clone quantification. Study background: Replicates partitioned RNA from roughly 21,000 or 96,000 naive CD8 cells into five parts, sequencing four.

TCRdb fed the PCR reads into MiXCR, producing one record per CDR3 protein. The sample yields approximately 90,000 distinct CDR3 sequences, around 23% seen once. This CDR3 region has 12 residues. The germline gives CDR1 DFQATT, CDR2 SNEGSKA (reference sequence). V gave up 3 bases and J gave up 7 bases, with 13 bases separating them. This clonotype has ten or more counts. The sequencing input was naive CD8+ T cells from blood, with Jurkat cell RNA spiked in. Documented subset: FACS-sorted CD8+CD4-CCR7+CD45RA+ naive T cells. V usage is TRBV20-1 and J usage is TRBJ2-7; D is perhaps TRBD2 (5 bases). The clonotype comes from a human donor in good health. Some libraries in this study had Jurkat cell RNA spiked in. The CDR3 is CSARKGEGEQYF. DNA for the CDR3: TGCAGTGCTAGGAAGGGAGAGGGTGAGCAGTACTTC.